This entry lists 6 T cell receptor beta chains sequenced from one sample in a study of shared clonotypes between healthy human individuals. Measured with immunoSEQ multiplex PCR; TCRdb has only the in-frame clones, and not every one. The table lists a few million clones, approximately 95% of them singletons. Specimen: naive CD4+ T cells from PBMCs. Subset: CD45RA+ positively selected. These receptor sequences come from a man between 18 and 35 years old in good health. Some clones in this sample may be carry-over from other donors' samples.

The chain employs TRBV9 and TRBJ2-4; D is perhaps TRBD1 (5 bases). The CDR3 runs 15 residues. V lost 2 bases and J lost 6, with 15 bases in between. The germline V gene has CDR1 SGDLS and CDR2 YYNGEE. CDR3 sequence (DNA): TGTGCCAGCAGCGTTAATCTAGACAGCTTAAACATTCAGTACTTC. It yields the protein CASSVNLDSLNIQYF.

The chain carries TRBV5-5 and TRBJ2-6; D ambiguous. Trimming stripped 4 bases from V and 2 bases from J, with 7 bases between. Germline CDR1 SGHKS, CDR2 YYEKEE (reference sequence). This CDR3 is built from 14 residues. This CDR3 reads CASSPGPGANVLTF. The CDR3, as DNA: TGTGCCAGCAGCCCGGGCCCTGGGGCCAACGTCCTGACTTTC.

In the case of this clone: This same CDR3 is encoded by further DNA sequences in the sample. The chain joins TRBV5-1 to TRBJ2-3, with D unclear. This CDR3 region has 15 residues. Germline CDR1 SGHRS, CDR2 YFSETQ. With 0 bases removed from V and 0 bases from J, the gap between germline ends came to 8 bases. CDR3 DNA: TGCGCCAGCAGCTTGGCGGATGTTAGCACAGATACGCAGTATTTT. Protein sequence: CASSLADVSTDTQYF. Combining the CDR3 with reference TRBV5-1 and TRBJ2-3 gives the whole variable domain KAGVTQTPRYLIKTRGQQVTLSCSPISGHRSVSWYQQTPGQGLQFLFEYFSETQRNKGNFPGRFSGRQFSNSRSEMNVSTLELGDSALYLCASSLADVSTDTQYFGPGTRLTVL.

V and J are TRBV6-1 and TRBJ2-1, with no clear D. The CDR3 runs to 14 residues. The V end lost 8 bases, the J end lost 3 bases, and 14 bases lay between the germline ends. The germline V gene has CDR1 MNHNS and CDR2 SASEGT. CDR3 nucleotide sequence: TGTGCCAGCCATCGGGCTTTTGACTACAATGAGCAGTTCTTC. This sequence encodes CASHRAFDYNEQFF.

This clone is a singleton in its sample. This rearrangement joins TRBV6-6 to TRBJ2-1, with unresolved D. V lost 11 bases, J lost 8 bases, and 10 bases lay in between. The CDR3 consists of 10 residues. Germline V gene data show CDR1 as MNHNY and CDR2 as SVGAGI (reference sequence). The CDR3 nucleotides are TGTGCCGTCCGGGCGGATGAGCAGTTCTTC. Its protein is CAVRADEQFF.

A remark on this clone: The sample contains more than one DNA sequence encoding this CDR3. V and J are TRBV28 and TRBJ2-1; D not certain. V was pared by 3 bases and J by 5 bases, with 5 bases between. The length of the CDR3 is 12 residues. Germline V gives CDR1 MDHEN, CDR2 SYDVKM. The CDR3, as DNA: TGTGCCAGCAGTTTGCTGAACAATGAGCAGTTCTTC. Translation: CASSLLNNEQFF.